This T cell receptor beta chain was found in a study of regulatory T cells in long-lasting Graves disease. Study in general: The study enrolled newly diagnosed Graves' patients on antithyroid drugs under 3 months. The study, taken as a whole, reports: Those with persistent disease had in common more public clonotypes (2,741) than new patients (about 970). Sample size was small, which may have lowered accuracy.

Both iRepertoire HTBI primers and Arm-PCR of CDR3 regions were used to build the TCR beta libraries. TCRdb fed the multiplex PCR reads into MiXCR, producing one record per CDR3 protein. This sample has approximately 560,000 distinct CDR3 sequences, with about 16% found just once. About this clonotype itself: What it recognizes is unknown.

Indicated time point: newly diagnosed GD, antithyroid drugs for less than 3 months. PBMCs provided the RNA from which the TCR library was made. This CDR3 is 16 amino acids long. With 0 bases removed from V and 0 bases from J, the gap between germline ends came to 10 bases. The V gene's germline CDR1 is SGDLS and CDR2 YYNGEE. These same data were also listed under a study on T cells in Graves' hyperthyroidism and ophthalmopathy.

This TCR derives from a man between 18 and 29 years old with Graves disease. The gene calls are TRBV9 and TRBJ2-1; D unclear. This sample comprised peripheral blood mononuclear cells (PBMCs), obtained at new diagnosis, from a patient treated with antithyroid drugs. The CDR3 reads CASSVEAPSSYNEQFF. The CDR3 bases are TGTGCCAGCAGCGTAGAGGCCCCGAGCTCCTACAATGAGCAGTTCTTC.